Detailed here is one T cell receptor beta chain. Its antigen remains unidentified. The sample originates from a study of beta chain features in type 1 diabetes. Overall study findings and caveats: Patients with Type 1 diabetes showed moderately but significantly shorter TCRB CDR3s in all four CD4+ subsets.

Expressed TCRB transcripts got sequenced, as all isolated RNA was reverse transcribed. Libraries were prepared by immunoSEQ multiplex PCR; TCRdb keeps only in-frame clonotypes and omits some of them. The sample contains more than 300,000 clones, about 12% of which appear only once. The source is a woman under 30 with type 1 diabetes. Sequencing was done on a sample of naive CD4+ T cells from blood.

The CDR3 DNA sequence: TGCAGCGTTGTAGGGGGATCAGGCAGGGGGCGGATGAACACTGAAGCTTTCTTT. Translated, it gives CSVVGGSGRGRMNTEAFF. The V and J genes are TRBV29-1 and TRBJ1-1; TRBD1 agrees at 8 bases. V trimming: 4 bases; J trimming: 0 bases; junction bases outside the gene matches: 16. In germline, CDR1 is SQVTM, CDR2 ANQGSEA. The CDR3 loop spans 18 amino acids.